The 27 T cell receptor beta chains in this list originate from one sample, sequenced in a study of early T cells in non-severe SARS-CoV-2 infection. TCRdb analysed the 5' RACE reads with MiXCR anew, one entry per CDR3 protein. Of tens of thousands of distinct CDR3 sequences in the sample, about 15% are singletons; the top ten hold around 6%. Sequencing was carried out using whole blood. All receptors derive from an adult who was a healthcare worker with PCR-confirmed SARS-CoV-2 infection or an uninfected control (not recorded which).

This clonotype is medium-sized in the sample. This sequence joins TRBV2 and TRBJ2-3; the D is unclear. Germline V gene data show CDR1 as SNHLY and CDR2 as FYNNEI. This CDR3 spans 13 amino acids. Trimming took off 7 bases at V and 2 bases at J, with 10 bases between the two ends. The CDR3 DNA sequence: TGTGCCAGCACTCAGGAGAACACAGATACGCAGTATTTT. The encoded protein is CASTQENTDTQYF.

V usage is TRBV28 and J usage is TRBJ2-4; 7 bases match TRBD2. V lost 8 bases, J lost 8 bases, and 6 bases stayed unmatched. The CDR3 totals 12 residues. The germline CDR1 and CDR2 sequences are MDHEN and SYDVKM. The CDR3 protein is CASREVEDIQYF. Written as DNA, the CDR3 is TGTGCCAGCCGGGAGGTAGAGGACATTCAGTACTTC. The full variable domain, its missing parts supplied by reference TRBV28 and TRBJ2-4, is DVKVTQSSRYLVKRTGEKVFLECVQDMDHENMFWYRQDPGLGLRLIYFSYDVKMKEKGDIPEGYSVSREKKERFSLILESASTNQTSMYLCASREVEDIQYFGAGTRLSVL.

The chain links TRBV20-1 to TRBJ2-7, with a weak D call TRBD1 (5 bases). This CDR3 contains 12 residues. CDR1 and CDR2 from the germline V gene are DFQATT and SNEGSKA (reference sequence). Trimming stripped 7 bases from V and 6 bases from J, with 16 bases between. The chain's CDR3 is CSVGSGNGEQYF. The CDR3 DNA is TGCAGTGTGGGGTCAGGGAATGGCGAGCAGTACTTC.

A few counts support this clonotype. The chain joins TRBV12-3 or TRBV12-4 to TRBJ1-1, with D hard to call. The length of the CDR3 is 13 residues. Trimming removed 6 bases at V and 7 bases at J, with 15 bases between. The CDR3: CASRSPRHREAFF. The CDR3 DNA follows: TGTGCCAGCAGATCCCCTCGGCACCGTGAAGCTTTCTTT.

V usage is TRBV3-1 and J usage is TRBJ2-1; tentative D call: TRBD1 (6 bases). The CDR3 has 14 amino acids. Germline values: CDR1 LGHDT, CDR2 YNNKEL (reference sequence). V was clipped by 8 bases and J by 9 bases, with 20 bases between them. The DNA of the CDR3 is TGTGCCAGCCAAAAGCAGGACAGAGGCGTTGAGCAGTTCTTC. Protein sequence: CASQKQDRGVEQFF.

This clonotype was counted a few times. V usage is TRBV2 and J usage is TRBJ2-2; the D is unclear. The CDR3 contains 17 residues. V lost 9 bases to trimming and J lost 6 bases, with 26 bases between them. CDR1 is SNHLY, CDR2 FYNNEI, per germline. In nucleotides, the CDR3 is TGTGCCAGTCTTGGCACAGACAAGTTCGGAACCCCCGGGGAGCTGTTTTTT. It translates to CASLGTDKFGTPGELFF.

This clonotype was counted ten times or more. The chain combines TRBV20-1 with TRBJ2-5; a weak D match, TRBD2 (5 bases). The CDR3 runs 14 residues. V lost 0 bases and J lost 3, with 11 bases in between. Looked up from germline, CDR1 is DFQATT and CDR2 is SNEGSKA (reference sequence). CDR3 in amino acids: CSARDHSGKETQYF. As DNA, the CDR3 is TGCAGTGCTAGAGATCATTCGGGAAAAGAGACCCAGTACTTC.

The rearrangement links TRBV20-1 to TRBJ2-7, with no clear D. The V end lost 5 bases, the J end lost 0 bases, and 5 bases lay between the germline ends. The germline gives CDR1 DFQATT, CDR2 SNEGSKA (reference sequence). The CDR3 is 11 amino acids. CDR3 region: CSARISYEQYF. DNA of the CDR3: TGCAGTGCTCGGATCTCCTACGAGCAGTACTTC.

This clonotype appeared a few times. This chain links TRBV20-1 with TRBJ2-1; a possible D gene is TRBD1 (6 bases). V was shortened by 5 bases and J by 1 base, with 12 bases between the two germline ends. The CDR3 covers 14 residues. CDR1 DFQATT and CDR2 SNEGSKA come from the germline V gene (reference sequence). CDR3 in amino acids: CSAATRGSYNEQFF. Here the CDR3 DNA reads TGCAGTGCTGCAACTAGGGGGTCCTACAATGAGCAGTTCTTC.

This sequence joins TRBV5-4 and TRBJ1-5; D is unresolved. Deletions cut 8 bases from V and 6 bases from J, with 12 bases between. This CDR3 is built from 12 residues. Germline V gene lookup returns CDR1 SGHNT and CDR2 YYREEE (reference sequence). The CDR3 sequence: CASSTDGQPQHF. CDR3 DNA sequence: TGTGCCAGTTCTACCGATGGTCAGCCCCAGCATTTT.

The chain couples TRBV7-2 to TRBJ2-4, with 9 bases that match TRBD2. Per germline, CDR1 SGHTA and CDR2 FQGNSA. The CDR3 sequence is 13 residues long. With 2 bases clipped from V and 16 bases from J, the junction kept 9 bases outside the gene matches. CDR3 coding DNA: TGTGCCAGCAGCTTACGAGGTTTAGCGGGAGTATACTTC. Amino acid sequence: CASSLRGLAGVYF. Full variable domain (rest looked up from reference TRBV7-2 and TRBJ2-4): GAGVSQSPSNKVTEKGKDVELRCDPISGHTALYWYRQSLGQGLEFLIYFQGNSAPDKSGLPSDRFSAERTGGSVSTLTIQRTQQEDSAVYLCASSLRGLAGVYFGAGTRLSVL.

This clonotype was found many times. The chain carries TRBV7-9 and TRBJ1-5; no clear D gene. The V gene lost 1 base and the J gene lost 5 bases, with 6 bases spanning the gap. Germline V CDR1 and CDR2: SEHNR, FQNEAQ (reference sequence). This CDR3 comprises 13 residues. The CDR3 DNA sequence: TGTGCCAGCAGCTTAGGGACCCATCAGCCCCAGCATTTT. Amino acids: CASSLGTHQPQHF.

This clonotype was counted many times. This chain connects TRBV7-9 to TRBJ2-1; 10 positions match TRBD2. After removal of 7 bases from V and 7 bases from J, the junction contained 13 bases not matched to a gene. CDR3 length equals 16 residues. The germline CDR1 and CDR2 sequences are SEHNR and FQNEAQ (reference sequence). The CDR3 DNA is TGTGCCAGCAATACCCCAGCGGGAGGGCCTTTTAATGAGCAGTTCTTC. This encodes CASNTPAGGPFNEQFF.

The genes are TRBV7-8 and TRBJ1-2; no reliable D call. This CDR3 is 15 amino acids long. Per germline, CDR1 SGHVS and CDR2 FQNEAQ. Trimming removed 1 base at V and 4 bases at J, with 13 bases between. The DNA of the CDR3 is TGTGCCAGCAGCTTAGGAGTGGCGGGAATCTATGGCTACACCTTC. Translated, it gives CASSLGVAGIYGYTF. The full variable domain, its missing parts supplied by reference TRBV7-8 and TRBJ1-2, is GAGVSQSPRYKVAKRGQDVALRCDPISGHVSLFWYQQALGQGPEFLTYFQNEAQLDKSGLPSDRFFAERPEGSVSTLKIQRTQQEDSAVYLCASSLGVAGIYGYTFGSGTRLTVV.

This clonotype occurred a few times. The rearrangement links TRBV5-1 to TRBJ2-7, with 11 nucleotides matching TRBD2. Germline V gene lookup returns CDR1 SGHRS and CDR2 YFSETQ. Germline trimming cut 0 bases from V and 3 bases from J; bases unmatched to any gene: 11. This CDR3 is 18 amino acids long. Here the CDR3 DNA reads TGCGCCAGCAGCTTGGGACCCCCTAGCGGGAGGTCCCTCTACGAGCAGTACTTC. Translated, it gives CASSLGPPSGRSLYEQYF.

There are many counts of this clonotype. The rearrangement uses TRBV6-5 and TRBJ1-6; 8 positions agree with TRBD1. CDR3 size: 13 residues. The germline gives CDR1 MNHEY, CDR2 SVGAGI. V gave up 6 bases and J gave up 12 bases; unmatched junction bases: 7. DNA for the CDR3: TGTGCCAGCAGGGACAGGGTTGGTCGACCCCTCCACTTT. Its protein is CASRDRVGRPLHF.

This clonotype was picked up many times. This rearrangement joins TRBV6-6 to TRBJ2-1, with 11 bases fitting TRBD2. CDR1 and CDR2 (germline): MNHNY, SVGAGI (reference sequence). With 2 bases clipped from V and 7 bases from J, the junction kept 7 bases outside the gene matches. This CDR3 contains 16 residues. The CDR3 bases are TGTGCCAGCAGTTACGAACTAGCGGGAGCTGGGAATGAGCAGTTCTTC. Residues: CASSYELAGAGNEQFF.

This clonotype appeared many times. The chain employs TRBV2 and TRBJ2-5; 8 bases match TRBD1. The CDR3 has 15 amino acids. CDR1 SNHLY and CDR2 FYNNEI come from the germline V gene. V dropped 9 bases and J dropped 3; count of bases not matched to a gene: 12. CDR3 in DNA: TGTGCCAGGGAAAAACGCAGGGGGCCCGAAGAGACCCAGTACTTC. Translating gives CAREKRRGPEETQYF.

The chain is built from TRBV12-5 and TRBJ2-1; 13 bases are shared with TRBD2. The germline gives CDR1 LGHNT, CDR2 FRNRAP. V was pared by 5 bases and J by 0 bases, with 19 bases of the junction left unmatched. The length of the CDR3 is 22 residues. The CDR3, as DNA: TGTGCTAGTGGTCCATCCGGGACTAGCGGGATCGGGACCCCGCGCTCCTACAATGAGCAGTTCTTC. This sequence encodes CASGPSGTSGIGTPRSYNEQFF.

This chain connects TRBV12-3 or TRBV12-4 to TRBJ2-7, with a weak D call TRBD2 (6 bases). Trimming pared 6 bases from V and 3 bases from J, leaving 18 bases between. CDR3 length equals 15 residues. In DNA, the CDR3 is TGTGCCAGCAGCCCAGGCGACCGGGGAGGCTACGAGCAGTACTTC. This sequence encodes CASSPGDRGGYEQYF.

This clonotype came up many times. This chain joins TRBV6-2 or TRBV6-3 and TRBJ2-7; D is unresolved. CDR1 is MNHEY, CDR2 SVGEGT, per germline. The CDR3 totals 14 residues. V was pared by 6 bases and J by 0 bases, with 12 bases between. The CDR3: CASRASGFSYEQYF. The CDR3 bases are TGTGCCAGCAGAGCTTCCGGGTTCTCCTACGAGCAGTACTTC.

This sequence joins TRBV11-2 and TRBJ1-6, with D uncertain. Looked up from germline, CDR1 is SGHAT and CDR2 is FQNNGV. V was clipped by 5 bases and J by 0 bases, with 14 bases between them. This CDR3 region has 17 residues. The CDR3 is CASSPRAGSSYNSPLHF. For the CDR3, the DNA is TGTGCCAGCAGCCCCCGAGCGGGGAGCTCCTATAATTCACCCCTCCACTTT. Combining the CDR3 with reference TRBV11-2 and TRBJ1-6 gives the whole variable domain EAGVAQSPRYKIIEKRQSVAFWCNPISGHATLYWYQQILGQGPKLLIQFQNNGVVDDSQLPKDRFSAERLKGVDSTLKIQPAKLEDSAVYLCASSPRAGSSYNSPLHFGNGTRLTVT.

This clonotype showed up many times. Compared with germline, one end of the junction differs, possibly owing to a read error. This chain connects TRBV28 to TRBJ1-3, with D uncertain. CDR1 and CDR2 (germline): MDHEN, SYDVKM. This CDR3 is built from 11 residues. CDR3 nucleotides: TGTGCCAGCAGTCTAGAAAACACTATATATTTT. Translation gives CASSLENTIYF.

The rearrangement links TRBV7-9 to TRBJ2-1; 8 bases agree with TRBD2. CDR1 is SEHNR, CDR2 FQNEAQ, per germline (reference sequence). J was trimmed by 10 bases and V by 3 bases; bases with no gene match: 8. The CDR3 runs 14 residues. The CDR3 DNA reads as TGTGCCAGCAGCTTGGGACTAGGCAGGAGGGAGCAGTTCTTC. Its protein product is CASSLGLGRREQFF.

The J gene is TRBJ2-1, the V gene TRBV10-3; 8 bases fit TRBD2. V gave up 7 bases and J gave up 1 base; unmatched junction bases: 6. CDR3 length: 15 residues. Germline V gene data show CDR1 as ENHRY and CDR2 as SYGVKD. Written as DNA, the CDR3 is TGTGCCATCACTCCAAAGCGGGGGTCCTACAATGAGCAGTTCTTC. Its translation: CAITPKRGSYNEQFF.

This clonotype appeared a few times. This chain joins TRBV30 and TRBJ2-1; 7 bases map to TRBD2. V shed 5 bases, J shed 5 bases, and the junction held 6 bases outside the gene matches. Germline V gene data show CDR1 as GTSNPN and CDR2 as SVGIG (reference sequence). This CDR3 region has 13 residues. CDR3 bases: TGTGCCTGGGCGGGAGACGGGGACAATGAGCAGTTCTTC. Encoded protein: CAWAGDGDNEQFF.

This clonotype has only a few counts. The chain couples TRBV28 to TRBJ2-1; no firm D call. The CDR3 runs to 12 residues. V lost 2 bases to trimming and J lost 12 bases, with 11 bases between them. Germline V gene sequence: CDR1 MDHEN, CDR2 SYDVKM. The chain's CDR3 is CASSLPHWGQFF. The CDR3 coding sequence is TGTGCCAGCAGTTTACCCCACTGGGGGCAGTTCTTC.